The next 25 T cell receptor beta chains were all read from a single sample in a study of shared clonotypes between healthy human individuals. Clones were sequenced by immunoSEQ multiplex PCR, and TCRdb holds only the in-frame ones, with some missing. The sample has approximately 980,000 clones, approximately 80% seen once. Input material: memory CD4+ T cells sorted from blood. Subset indicated: CD45RA-negative fraction. These receptors came from a man aged 18-30 years in good health.

In regard to this clone: This may be a read error, as it is one base from a much larger clone. The chain links TRBV6-6 to TRBJ2-6; D remains unclear. With 4 bases removed from V and 0 bases from J, the gap between germline ends came to 4 bases. Germline V gives CDR1 MNHNY, CDR2 SVGAGI (reference sequence). The CDR3 covers 14 residues. CDR3 DNA: TGTGCCAGCAGTTCGTACTCTGGGGCCAACGTCCTGACTTTC. Encoded protein: CASSSYSGANVLTF.

This sequence joins TRBV11-2 and TRBJ1-2, with a possible D match to TRBD1 (6 bases). With 4 bases removed from V and 6 bases from J, the gap between germline ends came to 18 bases. Germline V gene data show CDR1 as SGHAT and CDR2 as FQNNGV. This CDR3 contains 15 residues. The CDR3 DNA follows: TGTGCCAGCAGCTCCCCGAGGGGGAGGGGGGATGGCTACACCTTC. It yields the protein CASSSPRGRGDGYTF.

The chain is built from TRBV6-6 and TRBJ2-7; 8 bases map to TRBD1. V dropped 5 bases and J dropped 11; count of bases not matched to a gene: 11. The CDR3 is 13 residues long. Germline CDR1 and CDR2: MNHNY and SVGAGI (reference sequence). CDR3 coding DNA: TGTGCCAGCAGTGCCCCCGGGACAGGTGAGGAGTACTTC. Residues: CASSAPGTGEEYF.

This clone turned up a few times. The CDR3 coding sequence is TGTGCCAGCAGCCAAGGTGGCAGGCAAGGAGGCACCAATCAGCCCCAGCATTTT. It translates to CASSQGGRQGGTNQPQHF. V gene TRBV16 combines with J gene TRBJ1-5; D is ambiguous. Trimming took 2 bases from V and 3 from J, leaving 20 bases between them. Germline V gene lookup returns CDR1 KGHSY and CDR2 FQNENV. The CDR3 runs 18 residues.

The V and J genes are TRBV9 and TRBJ2-3; D gene uncertain. The ends were cut back, 3 bases at V and 1 base at J, with 15 bases in the middle. CDR1 is SGDLS, CDR2 YYNGEE, per germline. The CDR3 loop spans 16 amino acids. This CDR3 is CASSGRGSQGTDTQYF. The CDR3 DNA reads as TGTGCCAGCAGCGGACGAGGCTCTCAGGGCACAGATACGCAGTATTTT.

The V call is TRBV2, the J call TRBJ2-7; D is possibly TRBD1 or TRBD2 (5 bases each). Per the germline V gene, CDR1 is SNHLY and CDR2 is FYNNEI. CDR3 length: 11 residues. Between the trimmed V and J ends, which lost 4 bases and 4 bases, there was a span of 5 bases. The CDR3 loop is CASSGGYEQYF. Written as DNA, the CDR3 is TGTGCCAGCAGTGGGGGGTACGAGCAGTACTTC.

V usage is TRBV9 and J usage is TRBJ1-5; 9 bases match TRBD1. Germline V CDR1 and CDR2: SGDLS, YYNGEE. V dropped 3 bases and J dropped 4; count of bases not matched to a gene: 8. The CDR3 length is 16 residues. The CDR3: CASSAPRDRVNQPQHF. The CDR3 nucleotides read TGTGCCAGCAGCGCCCCCCGGGACAGGGTTAATCAGCCCCAGCATTTT.

This clone was counted a few times. This chain links TRBV6-5 with TRBJ1-6, with TRBD1 matching 7 bases. Per germline, CDR1 MNHEY and CDR2 SVGAGI. The CDR3 has 16 residues. With V trimmed by 0 bases and J by 6 bases, 5 bases remained unmatched. CDR3 DNA: TGTGCCAGCAGTTACTCCCCAGGGGGAGGTAATTCACCCCTCCACTTT. Its protein is CASSYSPGGGNSPLHF.

V gene TRBV6-1 combines with J gene TRBJ1-1, with D tentatively TRBD1 (5 bases). The CDR3 covers 16 residues. The V end lost 2 bases, the J end lost 1 base, and 14 bases lay between the germline ends. In germline, CDR1 is MNHNS, CDR2 SASEGT. The CDR3 DNA follows: TGTGCCAGCAGTGAATATGGAGGGAGGGGGAACACTGAAGCTTTCTTT. Protein sequence: CASSEYGGRGNTEAFF.

This rearrangement joins TRBV9 to TRBJ2-7, with D unclear. Germline V gives CDR1 SGDLS, CDR2 YYNGEE. The CDR3 runs to 15 residues. Trimming took off 0 bases at V and 0 bases at J, with 10 bases between the two ends. The CDR3 sequence: CASSVDSRTSYEQYF. DNA of the CDR3: TGTGCCAGCAGCGTAGACTCGAGAACCTCCTACGAGCAGTACTTC.

Note on this clone: Other nucleotide sequences from this sample produce the same CDR3. The V and J genes are TRBV5-1 and TRBJ2-3, with D unclear. V was pared by 0 bases and J by 5 bases, with 10 bases between. Germline V gene lookup returns CDR1 SGHRS and CDR2 YFSETQ. The CDR3 is 14 residues long. The CDR3 DNA sequence: TGCGCCAGCAGCTTGGCCCAAGGGCGAGATACGCAGTATTTT. This codes for CASSLAQGRDTQYF.

The chain links TRBV7-2 to TRBJ2-7; D tentatively fits TRBD1 or TRBD2 (5 bases each). The germline V and J ends were trimmed by 5 bases and 3 bases, with 14 bases remaining between them. CDR1 and CDR2 (germline): SGHTA, FQGNSA. The CDR3 contains 14 residues. Here the CDR3 DNA reads TGTGCCAGCAGCCTAGAGAGTGGGGGCTACGAGCAGTACTTC. Its protein product is CASSLESGGYEQYF.

The chain is built from TRBV6-6 and TRBJ2-3; tentative D call: TRBD2 (6 bases). Germline assignment: CDR1 MNHNY and CDR2 SVGAGI (reference sequence). Between the trimmed V and J ends, which lost 4 bases and 4 bases, there was a span of 9 bases. CDR3 length equals 13 residues. The CDR3 coding sequence is TGTGCCAGCAGTTCAAGACTAGCAGATACGCAGTATTTT. Translating it yields CASSSRLADTQYF.

This chain connects TRBV7-2 to TRBJ1-1; D uncertain. The CDR3 totals 14 residues. The germline gives CDR1 SGHTA, CDR2 FQGNSA. V lost 5 bases to trimming and J lost 0 bases, with 10 bases between them. Here the CDR3 DNA reads TGTGCCAGCAGCGCAAGGGAATTGAACACTGAAGCTTTCTTT. Protein product: CASSARELNTEAFF.

The sample holds a few counts of this clone. V and J are TRBV11-2 and TRBJ2-7; D possibly corresponds to TRBD2 (5 bases). Germline CDR1 reads SGHAT; CDR2 reads FQNNGV. V was clipped by 6 bases and J by 5 bases, with 11 bases between them. The CDR3 covers 12 residues. CDR3 in DNA: TGTGCCAGCAGTCCGGGATCCCACGAGCAGTACTTC. Translation gives CASSPGSHEQYF.

This sequence joins TRBV6-1 and TRBJ2-7; 11 bases agree with TRBD1. V dropped 0 bases and J dropped 4; count of bases not matched to a gene: 8. This CDR3 has 17 residues. Germline-derived CDR1 and CDR2 are MNHNS and SASEGT. This CDR3 reads CASSEARIRDRGYEQYF. CDR3 in DNA: TGTGCCAGCAGTGAAGCGAGGATCCGGGACAGGGGGTACGAGCAGTACTTC.

The chain employs TRBV15 and TRBJ1-2, with D possibly being TRBD1 (5 bases). This CDR3 has 13 amino acids. The V gene's germline CDR1 is LNHNV and CDR2 YYDKDF (reference sequence). V lost 3 bases to trimming and J lost 5 bases, with 10 bases between them. The CDR3 nucleotides read TGTGCCACCAGCAGGGGGACCGAATATGGCTACACCTTC. It yields the protein CATSRGTEYGYTF.

This clone was seen a handful of times. The V gene is TRBV7-2, the J gene TRBJ2-7; 15 positions match TRBD2. The CDR3 contains 16 residues. V trimming: 5 bases; J trimming: 4 bases; junction bases outside the gene matches: 6. Looked up from germline, CDR1 is SGHTA and CDR2 is FQGNSA. The CDR3 DNA reads as TGTGCCAGCAGCCCTGGGACTAGCGGGGGGATTTACGAGCAGTACTTC. Translating gives CASSPGTSGGIYEQYF.

CDR3 coding DNA: TGCGCCAGCAGAGTACTAGTCCGCTCCTACGAGCAGTACTTC. Its protein is CASRVLVRSYEQYF. The rearrangement uses TRBV10-1 and TRBJ2-7, with D tentatively TRBD2 (5 bases). Germline V gene lookup returns CDR1 WNHNN and CDR2 SYGVQD (reference sequence). V was cut by 6 bases and J by 0 bases, with 12 bases left in between. This CDR3 is built from 14 residues.

Regarding this clone: The sample holds other DNA sequences that translate to the same CDR3. The V gene is TRBV30, the J gene TRBJ2-3; D not certain. Germline V CDR1 and CDR2: GTSNPN, SVGIG (reference sequence). V was shortened by 5 bases and J by 0 bases, with 3 bases between the two germline ends. The CDR3 is made up of 11 amino acids. The CDR3 bases are TGTGCCTGGGACAGCACAGATACGCAGTATTTT. This sequence encodes CAWDSTDTQYF.

Comments on this clone: Other nucleotide sequences in the sample specify the same CDR3. This chain joins TRBV19 and TRBJ1-4, with D perhaps matching TRBD1 (6 bases). This CDR3 spans 14 amino acids. Germline values: CDR1 LNHDA, CDR2 SQIVND (reference sequence). Trimming stripped 3 bases from V and 5 bases from J, with 10 bases between. The chain's CDR3 is CASSIRQENEKLFF. CDR3 coding DNA: TGTGCCAGTAGTATCCGACAGGAGAATGAAAAACTGTTTTTT.

This clone has just a few counts. The sample carries other DNA sequences with the same CDR3. V gene TRBV7-2 combines with J gene TRBJ2-7; a possible D gene is TRBD2 (6 bases). Germline loops: CDR1 SGHTA, CDR2 FQGNSA. Trimming removed 1 base at V and 2 bases at J, with 12 bases between. This CDR3 region has 15 residues. The CDR3 loop reads CASSLVGTGAYEQYF. As DNA, the CDR3 is TGTGCCAGCAGCTTAGTAGGGACGGGAGCCTACGAGCAGTACTTC. Using reference TRBV7-2 and TRBJ2-7 for the parts outside the CDR3, the full variable domain is GAGVSQSPSNKVTEKGKDVELRCDPISGHTALYWYRQSLGQGLEFLIYFQGNSAPDKSGLPSDRFSAERTGGSVSTLTIQRTQQEDSAVYLCASSLVGTGAYEQYFGPGTRLTVT.

This chain links TRBV18 with TRBJ2-4, with no clear D. This CDR3 is built from 13 residues. Between the trimmed V and J ends, which lost 4 bases and 2 bases, there was a span of 6 bases. The germline gives CDR1 KGHSH, CDR2 LQKENI. CDR3 loop: CASSLDSKNIQYF. CDR3 DNA sequence: TGTGCCAGCTCACTCGACTCCAAAAACATTCAGTACTTC. The whole variable domain, remainder taken from reference TRBV18 and TRBJ2-4, is NAGVMQNPRHLVRRRGQEARLRCSPMKGHSHVYWYRQLPEEGLKFMVYLQKENIIDESGMPKERFSAEFPKEGPSILRIQQVVRGDSAAYFCASSLDSKNIQYFGAGTRLSVL.

As for this clone: The same CDR3 can be traced to other DNA sequences in this sample. In DNA form, the CDR3 reads TGTGCCAGTAGTATGGCCCGGACTAGCGGGACCCCATACGAGCAGTACTTC. Amino acids: CASSMARTSGTPYEQYF. The chain joins TRBV19 to TRBJ2-7, with 12 bases lining up with TRBD2. The junction had 10 bases not matched to a gene; V was cut back by 3 bases and J by 4 bases. Germline V gives CDR1 LNHDA, CDR2 SQIVND (reference sequence). This CDR3 is built from 17 residues.

V and J are TRBV10-2 and TRBJ2-5; TRBD2 matches 9 bases. The CDR3 length is 13 residues. Germline assignment: CDR1 WSHSY and CDR2 SAAADI. Losses at the gene ends were 6 bases for V and 4 bases for J; bases not matched to a gene: 3. The CDR3 is CASSLAGRETQYF. The CDR3, as DNA: TGCGCCAGCAGCCTAGCGGGGAGAGAGACCCAGTACTTC.